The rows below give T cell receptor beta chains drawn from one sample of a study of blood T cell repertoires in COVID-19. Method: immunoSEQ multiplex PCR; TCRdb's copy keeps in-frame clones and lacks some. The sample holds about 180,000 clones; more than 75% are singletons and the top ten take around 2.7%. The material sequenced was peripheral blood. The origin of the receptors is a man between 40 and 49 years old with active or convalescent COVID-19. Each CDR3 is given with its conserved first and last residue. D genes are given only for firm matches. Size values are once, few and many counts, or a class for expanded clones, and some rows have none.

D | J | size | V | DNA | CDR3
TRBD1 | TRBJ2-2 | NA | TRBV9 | TGTGCCAGCAGCATATATCCCCCACAGGGGGCGGCCGGGGAGCTGTTTTTT | CASSIYPPQGAAGELFF
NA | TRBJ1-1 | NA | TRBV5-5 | TGTGCCAGCAGCGCCGGACTGCGAACGGTCACTGAAGCTTTCTTT | CASSAGLRTVTEAFF
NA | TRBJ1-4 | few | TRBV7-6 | TGTGCCAGCAGCTTGGGGAGGGGGGTAGCTGAAAAACTGTTTTTT | CASSLGRGVAEKLFF
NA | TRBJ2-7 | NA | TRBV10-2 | TGCGCCAGCAGTTTCCACTACGAGCAGTACTTC | CASSFHYEQYF
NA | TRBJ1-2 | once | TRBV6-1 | TGTGCCAGCAGTGAGGACCAGGGTCCCTATGGCTACACCTTC | CASSEDQGPYGYTF
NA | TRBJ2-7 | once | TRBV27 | TGTGCCAGCAGTTTAATCGGCTACGAGCAGTACTTC | CASSLIGYEQYF
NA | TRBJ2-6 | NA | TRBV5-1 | TGCGCCAGCAGTGGGGGCAGGTCTGGGGCCAACGTCCTGACTTTC | CASSGGRSGANVLTF
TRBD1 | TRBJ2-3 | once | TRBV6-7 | TGTGCCAGCAGTCTCCCGGGACAGGGCCCGGTTGGCGCAGATACGCAGTATTTT | CASSLPGQGPVGADTQYF
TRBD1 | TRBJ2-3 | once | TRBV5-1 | TGCGCCAGCAGGTTTTTTTGGGACAGGGACACAGATACGCAGTATTTT | CASRFFWDRDTDTQYF
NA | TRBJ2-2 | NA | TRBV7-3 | TGTGCCAGCAGCTTAGGGGAGGACACCGGGGAGCTGTTTTTT | CASSLGEDTGELFF
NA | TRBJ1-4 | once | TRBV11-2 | TGTGCCACGCGGGACGGTCTTAATGAAAAACTGTTTTTT | CATRDGLNEKLFF
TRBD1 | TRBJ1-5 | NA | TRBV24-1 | TGTGCCACCAAGGGGACAGGTGACAATCAGCCCCAGCATTTT | CATKGTGDNQPQHF
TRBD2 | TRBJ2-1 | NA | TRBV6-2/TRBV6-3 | TGTGCCAGCAGTTACGCGCCGGGGGGTACAACCTATGAGCAGTTCTTC | CASSYAPGGTTYEQFF
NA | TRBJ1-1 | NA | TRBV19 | TGTGCCAGTAGTATGAGCAGAGGTACTGAAGCTTTCTTT | CASSMSRGTEAFF
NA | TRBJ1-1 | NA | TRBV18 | TGTGCCAGCTCACCGCGGGAAGGGATGAACACTGAAGCTTTCTTT | CASSPREGMNTEAFF
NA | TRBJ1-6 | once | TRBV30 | TGTGCCGGCTTCCGACGCGGGGGGAATTCACCCCTCCACTTT | CAGFRRGGNSPLHF
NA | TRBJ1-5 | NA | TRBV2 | NA | CASIEGSSGQPQHF
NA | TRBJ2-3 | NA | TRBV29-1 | TGCAGCGTTGAAAGAGACACAGATACGCAGTATTTT | CSVERDTDTQYF
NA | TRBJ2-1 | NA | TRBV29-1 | TGCAGCGTTGAAGCCCTCACGTCGCGCGCCTACAATGAGCAGTTCTTC | CSVEALTSRAYNEQFF
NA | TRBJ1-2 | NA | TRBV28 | TGTGCCAGCAGTTTAACCCCGGGGGGGAGGAGAGGCTACACCTTC | CASSLTPGGRRGYTF
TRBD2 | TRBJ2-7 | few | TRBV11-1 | TGTGCCAGCAGCTTACGCGGGGGGTTATACGAGCAGTACTTC | CASSLRGGLYEQYF
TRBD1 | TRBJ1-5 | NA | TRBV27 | TGTGCCAGCAGTCTGGGGGACAGCCGCGATCCCCAGCATTTT | CASSLGDSRDPQHF
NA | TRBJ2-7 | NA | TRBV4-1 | TGCGCCAGCAGCCAAGATCCAAGTGGCGGATACTACGAGCAGTACTTC | CASSQDPSGGYYEQYF
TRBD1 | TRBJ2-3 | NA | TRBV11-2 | TGTGCCAGCAGCCGGGACAGGGGTAGCACAGATACGCAGTATTTT | CASSRDRGSTDTQYF
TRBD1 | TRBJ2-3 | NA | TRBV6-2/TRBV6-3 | TGTGCCAGCAGTCCCCCGTCGGGACAGGGCTGGGGTACGCAGTATTTT | CASSPPSGQGWGTQYF
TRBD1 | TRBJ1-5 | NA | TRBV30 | TGTGCCTCGGGGACAGGGCCACACACCAATCAGCCCCAGCATTTT | CASGTGPHTNQPQHF
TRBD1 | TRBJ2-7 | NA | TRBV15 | TGTGCCACCAGCAGAGATTACGGGACAGACTCCTACGAGCAGTACTTC | CATSRDYGTDSYEQYF
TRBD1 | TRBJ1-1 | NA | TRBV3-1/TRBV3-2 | TGTGCCAGCAGCCAGGGACAGGGGGCTTACACTGAAGCTTTCTTT | CASSQGQGAYTEAFF
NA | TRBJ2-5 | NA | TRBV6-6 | TGTGCCAGCAGAGAAACAGGGATCCAAGAGACCCAGTACTTC | CASRETGIQETQYF
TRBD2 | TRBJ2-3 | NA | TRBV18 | TGTGCCAGCTCCGATACTAGCGGGGCTAGCACAGATACGCAGTATTTT | CASSDTSGASTDTQYF
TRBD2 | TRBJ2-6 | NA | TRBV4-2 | TGTGCCAGCAGCCAAGCGGGGGGGGTCGTAAGCTCTGGGGCCAACGTCCTGACTTTC | CASSQAGGVVSSGANVLTF
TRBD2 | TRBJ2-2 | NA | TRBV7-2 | TGTGCCAGCAGACTCTCCCCGGGGGGAGGTACCGGGGAGCTGTTTTTT | CASRLSPGGGTGELFF
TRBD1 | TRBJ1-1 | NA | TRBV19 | TGTGCCAGTAGTATTAAGGGACAGCTAGGCACTGAAGCTTTCTTT | CASSIKGQLGTEAFF
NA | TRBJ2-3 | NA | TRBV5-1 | TGCGCCAGCAGCTCCTTCCAGGGAGATACGCAGTATTTT | CASSSFQGDTQYF
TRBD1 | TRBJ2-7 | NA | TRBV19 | TGTGCCAGTGCACCAGGGGGAGCCTTCAACGAGCAGTACTTC | CASAPGGAFNEQYF
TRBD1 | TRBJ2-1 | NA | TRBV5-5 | TGTGCCAGCAGCTTTACAGGGGGTAATGAGCAGTTCTTC | CASSFTGGNEQFF
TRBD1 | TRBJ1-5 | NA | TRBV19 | TGTGCCAGTAGTCTCAACCGACAGGGAGGTCAGCCCCAGCATTTT | CASSLNRQGGQPQHF